This passage covers 23 T cell receptor beta chains from one sample sequenced in a study of blood T cell repertoires in COVID-19. Data came from immunoSEQ multiplex PCR; TCRdb stores just in-frame clones and leaves some out. The table has about 270,000 clones, 88% seen once; the top ten hold around 0.9%. The source material was PBMCs or T cells enriched from blood (not recorded which). The receptors were gathered from a woman in her twenties or thirties who had recovered from COVID-19.

The chain has TRBV11-2 and TRBJ2-1; 8 bases align to TRBD2. Trimming at V came to 4 bases and at J to 2 bases, leaving 4 bases not matched to a gene. The CDR3 sequence is 15 residues long. From germline, CDR1 is SGHAT and CDR2 FQNNGV. This CDR3 is CASSSYSGTYNEQFF. CDR3 nucleotides: TGTGCCAGCAGCTCCTATAGCGGGACCTACAATGAGCAGTTCTTC.

In this sample, this clone turned up once. The gene calls are TRBV9 and TRBJ2-3, with a tentative D call TRBD2 (6 bases). V shed 2 bases and J shed 5 bases, with 12 bases lying between them. The CDR3 runs 14 residues. Germline V gives CDR1 SGDLS, CDR2 YYNGEE. For the CDR3, the DNA is TGTGCCAGCAGCGTCCCTAGCGAGGAAGATACGCAGTATTTT. Its protein is CASSVPSEEDTQYF.

This clone was seen only once. The chain couples TRBV23-1 to TRBJ1-1, with 10 positions matching TRBD1. TRBV23-1 is designated an ORF whose function remains uncertain. The length of the CDR3 is 16 residues. After removal of 0 bases from V and 4 bases from J, the junction contained 5 bases not matched to a gene. CDR3 bases: TGCGCCAGCAGTCAATCCCGTCGGACAGGGGGCACTGAAGCTTTCTTT. As protein: CASSQSRRTGGTEAFF.

To note about this clone: A junction end diverges from the germline sequence, so it may reflect a read error. The chain employs TRBV7-7 and TRBJ2-5; 11 bases align to TRBD1. CDR1 and CDR2 from the germline V gene are SSHAT and FNYEAQ (reference sequence). The CDR3 spans 15 residues. The CDR3, as DNA: TGTGCTAGCAGCTCCGGACAGGGGGCTGGAGAGACCCAGTACTTC. Its protein is CASSSGQGAGETQYF. The whole variable domain, filled in from reference TRBV7-7 and TRBJ2-5, reads GAGVSQSPRYKVTKRGQDVTLRCDPISSHATLYWYQQALGQGPEFLTYFNYEAQPDKSGLPSDRFSAERPEGSISTLTIQRTEQRDSAMYRCASSSGQGAGETQYFGPGTRLLVL.

Only one count was recorded for this clone. This chain links TRBV27 with TRBJ2-5; 8 nucleotides align to TRBD2. Germline V gene data show CDR1 as MNHEY and CDR2 as SMNVEV (reference sequence). The CDR3 sequence is 14 residues long. The ends lost 4 bases at V and 4 bases at J; junction bases unmatched: 5. CDR3 amino acids: CASSYGTRPETQYF. DNA of the CDR3: TGTGCCAGCAGTTACGGGACTAGGCCAGAGACCCAGTACTTC.

The chain has TRBV7-9 and TRBJ1-1; 7 bases agree with TRBD1. V shed 3 bases, J shed 6 bases, and the junction held 7 bases outside the gene matches. The CDR3 is 14 residues long. Per the germline V gene, CDR1 is SEHNR and CDR2 is FQNEAQ (reference sequence). CDR3 sequence reads: CASSFKGAVSEAFF. CDR3 DNA: TGTGCCAGCAGCTTTAAGGGGGCGGTGTCTGAAGCTTTCTTT.

The chain recombines TRBV21-1 with TRBJ1-2. TRBV21-1 is listed as a pseudogene. The CDR3 covers 12 residues. The CDR3 sequence: CASSPPLEGYTF. The CDR3 region has the DNA TGTGCCAGCAGCCCCCCCTTGGAGGGCTACACCTTC.

This chain's CDR3 is CASSERGYFSYEQYF. Here the CDR3 DNA reads TGCGCCAGCAGTGAAAGGGGGTATTTCTCTTACGAGCAGTACTTC. The chain employs TRBV10-1 and TRBJ2-7, with D perhaps TRBD1 (6 bases). There are 15 residues in the CDR3. Trimming took 3 bases from V and 4 from J, leaving 16 bases between them. Germline assignment: CDR1 WNHNN and CDR2 SYGVQD (reference sequence).

CDR3 coding DNA: TGTGCCAGCTCGGTGGTTCAGAACACTGAAGCTTTCTTT. Its translation is CASSVVQNTEAFF. V is TRBV2 and J is TRBJ1-1, with D unresolved. Trimming cost V 8 bases and J 1 base, with 11 bases left between them. The CDR3 totals 13 residues. Germline loops: CDR1 SNHLY, CDR2 FYNNEI.

The V call is TRBV28, the J call TRBJ1-5, with D possibly being TRBD1 (6 bases). CDR3 length: 17 amino acids. The V gene's germline CDR1 is MDHEN and CDR2 SYDVKM. V was pared by 2 bases and J by 7 bases, with 21 bases between. CDR3 sequence: CASSLVARQDLDQPQHF. The CDR3 DNA is TGTGCCAGCAGTTTAGTGGCGAGACAGGACTTAGACCAGCCCCAGCATTTT. The full variable domain, its missing parts supplied by reference TRBV28 and TRBJ1-5, is DVKVTQSSRYLVKRTGEKVFLECVQDMDHENMFWYRQDPGLGLRLIYFSYDVKMKEKGDIPEGYSVSREKKERFSLILESASTNQTSMYLCASSLVARQDLDQPQHFGDGTRLSIL.

This clone was found once. This rearrangement joins TRBV10-3 to TRBJ2-5; 9 nucleotides line up with TRBD2. V shed 6 bases and J 2 bases; nucleotides not matched to a gene: 10. Per germline, CDR1 ENHRY and CDR2 SYGVKD. The CDR3 contains 16 residues. CDR3 in amino acids: CAISPVAGVEQETQYF. CDR3 nucleotides: TGTGCCATCAGCCCGGTAGCGGGGGTAGAGCAAGAGACCCAGTACTTC.

The V and J genes are TRBV9 and TRBJ2-7; 9 bases are a match to TRBD1. With V trimmed by 4 bases and J by 1 base, 6 bases remained unmatched. Germline V gene data show CDR1 as SGDLS and CDR2 as YYNGEE. CDR3 length: 15 residues. CDR3 sequence: CASSPRTGVSYEQYF. The CDR3 DNA is TGTGCCAGCAGCCCCCGGACAGGGGTATCCTACGAGCAGTACTTC.

The chain is built from TRBV10-3 and TRBJ1-1; 8 bases fit TRBD1. The CDR3 loop spans 14 amino acids. Per the germline V gene, CDR1 is ENHRY and CDR2 is SYGVKD. Losses at the gene ends were 4 bases for V and 3 bases for J; bases not matched to a gene: 4. In DNA, the CDR3 is TGTGCCATCAGTGCGACAGGGGCGGACACTGAAGCTTTCTTT. Its protein is CAISATGADTEAFF.

The CDR3 DNA reads as TGTGCCAGCAGCGCCACCTACTCTGGAAACACCATATATTTT. This sequence encodes CASSATYSGNTIYF. The chain has TRBV9 and TRBJ1-3; D remains ambiguous. Looked up from germline, CDR1 is SGDLS and CDR2 is YYNGEE. The germline V and J ends were trimmed by 3 bases and 0 bases, with 7 bases remaining between them. This CDR3 spans 14 amino acids.

A note on this clone: This CDR3 is also generated by other DNA sequences in the sample. CDR3 protein: CASSPDRYYGYTF. CDR3 bases: TGTGCCAGCAGTCCCGACAGGTACTATGGCTACACCTTC. This chain connects TRBV12-3 or TRBV12-4 to TRBJ1-2; possibly TRBD1 for D (6 bases). V lost 5 bases and J 3 bases, leaving 10 bases between the germline ends. The CDR3 is 13 amino acids.

Only one count was recorded for this clone. This chain connects TRBV5-1 to TRBJ2-7; 7 nucleotides line up with TRBD1. Germline V lookup: CDR1 SGHRS, CDR2 YFSETQ. CDR3 length: 14 residues. V lost 2 bases and J lost 6; bases outside the gene matches: 8. The CDR3, as DNA: TGCGCCAGCAGCTTACAGGGGTCGGGCCGCGAGCAGTACTTC. It is translated as CASSLQGSGREQYF. The full variable domain, its missing parts supplied by reference TRBV5-1 and TRBJ2-7, is KAGVTQTPRYLIKTRGQQVTLSCSPISGHRSVSWYQQTPGQGLQFLFEYFSETQRNKGNFPGRFSGRQFSNSRSEMNVSTLELGDSALYLCASSLQGSGREQYFGPGTRLTVT.

V and J are TRBV30 and TRBJ2-7; D is perhaps TRBD1 (5 bases). Looked up from germline, CDR1 is GTSNPN and CDR2 is SVGIG (reference sequence). V dropped 1 base and J dropped 3 bases, with 7 bases sitting between them. The length of the CDR3 is 12 residues. The CDR3 loop is CAWSGQLYEQYF. The CDR3 DNA follows: TGTGCCTGGAGTGGACAGCTCTACGAGCAGTACTTC.

This clone was observed a handful of times. The chain joins TRBV7-2 to TRBJ2-5; 9 bases fit TRBD2. The CDR3 has 16 amino acids. Germline CDR1 is SGHTA and CDR2 is FQGNSA. The junction had 9 bases not matched to a gene; V was cut back by 2 bases and J by 5 bases. CDR3 region: CASSLFAGGIRETQYF. The CDR3 bases are TGTGCCAGCAGCTTATTCGCGGGGGGGATAAGGGAGACCCAGTACTTC.

The V and J genes are TRBV27 and TRBJ1-6; 7 bases are shared with TRBD1. The germline gives CDR1 MNHEY, CDR2 SMNVEV (reference sequence). Trimming at V came to 4 bases and at J to 0 bases, leaving 9 bases not matched to a gene. The CDR3 spans 18 residues. DNA for the CDR3: TGTGCCAGCAGTTCTCGACAGGGCCTCAGCTCCTATAATTCACCCCTCCACTTT. Translation: CASSSRQGLSSYNSPLHF.

The CDR3 sequence is CASTQTGKETQYF. In DNA form, the CDR3 reads TGTGCCAGCACCCAAACAGGGAAAGAGACCCAGTACTTC. J is TRBJ2-5 and V is TRBV27; a possible D gene is TRBD1 (6 bases). Trimming stripped 7 bases from V and 3 bases from J, with 12 bases between. Looked up from germline, CDR1 is MNHEY and CDR2 is SMNVEV (reference sequence). This CDR3 spans 13 amino acids.

The chain is built from TRBV27 and TRBJ2-7; D not resolved. The CDR3 is 14 residues long. Trimming pared 5 bases from V and 4 bases from J, leaving 15 bases between. CDR1 and CDR2 from the germline V gene are MNHEY and SMNVEV (reference sequence). CDR3 sequence: CASSRSGGIYEQYF. The CDR3 DNA sequence: TGTGCCAGCAGTCGCTCCGGCGGAATTTACGAGCAGTACTTC.

This clone turned up a few times. This rearrangement joins TRBV30 to TRBJ2-2; 9 nucleotides line up with TRBD1. The germline gives CDR1 GTSNPN, CDR2 SVGIG (reference sequence). The V gene end was trimmed by 8 bases and the J gene end by 5 bases; junction bases not matched to a gene: 6. CDR3 length: 13 residues. The CDR3 bases are TGTGCCGGGAACAGGGGGCGTACCGGGGAGCTGTTTTTT. This gives the protein CAGNRGRTGELFF.

The chain is built from TRBV27 and TRBJ1-5, with no clear D. There are 15 residues in the CDR3. Deletions cut 2 bases from V and 3 bases from J, with 11 bases between. The germline CDR1 and CDR2 sequences are MNHEY and SMNVEV (reference sequence). The CDR3 sequence is CASSLTGNYNQPQHF. The CDR3 bases are TGTGCCAGCAGTTTAACGGGGAACTACAATCAGCCCCAGCATTTT.